Each of the 31 T cell receptor beta chains below was sequenced from the same sample in a study of blood T cell repertoires in COVID-19. Repertoires were generated with immunoSEQ multiplex PCR, while TCRdb's copy carries only in-frame clones and drops some. Counted here are about 160,000 clones, roughly 85% occurring once; the ten biggest clones make up 15% to 20%. The specimen was PBMCs or T cells enriched from blood (not recorded which). The receptors were gathered from a man in his fifties or sixties who had recovered from COVID-19.

The rearrangement joins TRBV19 to TRBJ1-4; 8 positions match TRBD1. The CDR3 has 15 amino acids. The ends lost 4 bases at V and 5 bases at J; junction bases unmatched: 6. The germline CDR1 and CDR2 sequences are LNHDA and SQIVND (reference sequence). CDR3 coding DNA: TGTGCCAGTAGTACCGGACAGGGTTCGAATGAAAAACTGTTTTTT. Its translation: CASSTGQGSNEKLFF.

This chain joins TRBV7-9 and TRBJ2-5; the match to TRBD2 covers 9 bases. Germline V gene sequence: CDR1 SEHNR, CDR2 FQNEAQ (reference sequence). The CDR3 sequence is 15 residues long. With V trimmed by 3 bases and J by 2 bases, 4 bases remained unmatched. CDR3 nucleotide sequence: TGTGCCAGCAGCTTCGTAGCGGGGGATCAAGAGACCCAGTACTTC. Protein sequence: CASSFVAGDQETQYF. The full variable domain, in which reference TRBV7-9 and TRBJ2-5 provide the parts outside the CDR3, is DTGVSQNPRHKITKRGQNVTFRCDPISEHNRLYWYRQTLGQGPEFLTYFQNEAQLEKSRLLSDRFSAERPKGSFSTLEIQRTEQGDSAMYLCASSFVAGDQETQYFGPGTRLLVL.

The genes are TRBV5-1 and TRBJ2-2; perhaps TRBD1 as D (6 bases). CDR1 and CDR2 (germline): SGHRS, YFSETQ. The CDR3 sequence is 14 residues long. Trimming cost V 4 bases and J 4 bases, with 11 bases left between them. CDR3 sequence (DNA): TGCGCCAGCAGCCGCCAGGGGACCACCGGGGAGCTGTTTTTT. Its translation: CASSRQGTTGELFF.

The gene calls are TRBV29-1 and TRBJ2-3, with D possibly being TRBD2 (5 bases). The CDR3 covers 15 residues. Trimming removed 1 base from V and 0 bases from J, with 11 bases in between. From germline, CDR1 is SQVTM and CDR2 ANQGSEA. The CDR3 DNA is TGCAGCGTTGAAGCCCCCGGGATTAGCACAGATACGCAGTATTTT. The encoded protein is CSVEAPGISTDTQYF.

This rearrangement joins TRBV28 to TRBJ2-7; 9 nucleotides line up with TRBD1. The CDR3 runs 15 residues. V lost 6 bases to trimming and J lost 4 bases; unmatched junction nucleotides: 10. Germline V gives CDR1 MDHEN, CDR2 SYDVKM. The chain's CDR3 is CASSPFTGGLYEQYF. The CDR3 DNA is TGTGCCAGCAGCCCTTTCACAGGGGGCCTTTACGAGCAGTACTTC.

The chain employs TRBV5-1 and TRBJ2-1; TRBD2 agrees at 8 bases. The CDR3 spans 14 residues. Unmatched junction bases numbered 6, after V lost 6 bases and J lost 4 bases. Germline V gene lookup returns CDR1 SGHRS and CDR2 YFSETQ. The CDR3 DNA reads as TGCGCCAGCACCGGGGGGGCCGCTTACAATGAGCAGTTCTTC. It codes for CASTGGAAYNEQFF. The complete variable domain, with remaining parts taken from reference TRBV5-1 and TRBJ2-1, reads KAGVTQTPRYLIKTRGQQVTLSCSPISGHRSVSWYQQTPGQGLQFLFEYFSETQRNKGNFPGRFSGRQFSNSRSEMNVSTLELGDSALYLCASTGGAAYNEQFFGPGTRLTVL.

This chain joins TRBV19 and TRBJ2-1; 11 bases fit TRBD1. Germline V gives CDR1 LNHDA, CDR2 SQIVND (reference sequence). There are 13 residues in the CDR3. The junction had 1 base not matched to a gene; V was cut back by 5 bases and J by 7 bases. The CDR3 reads CASSGTGGNEQFF. CDR3 nucleotides: TGTGCCAGTAGTGGGACAGGGGGAAATGAGCAGTTCTTC.

The rearrangement uses TRBV5-6 and TRBJ1-1; D gene unclear. The ends were cut back, 2 bases at V and 6 bases at J, with 8 bases in the middle. Germline CDR1 reads SGHDT; CDR2 reads YYEEEE. The CDR3 consists of 12 residues. As DNA, the CDR3 is TGTGCCAGCAGCTTTGAGTACGCTGAAGCTTTCTTT. Translation gives CASSFEYAEAFF.

This chain connects TRBV5-4 to TRBJ2-3; 9 bases agree with TRBD1. The germline CDR1 and CDR2 sequences are SGHNT and YYREEE (reference sequence). CDR3 length equals 17 residues. Losses at the gene ends were 1 base for V and 3 bases for J; bases not matched to a gene: 9. The CDR3 protein is CASSLPGQGLGTDTQYF. CDR3 in DNA: TGTGCCAGCAGCTTGCCAGGACAGGGGTTGGGGACAGATACGCAGTATTTT.

This rearrangement joins TRBV7-8 to TRBJ1-1; 9 nucleotides agree with TRBD1. CDR3 length: 10 residues. Trimming cost V 11 bases and J 7 bases; bases outside gene matches: 2. Germline CDR1 and CDR2: SGHVS and FQNEAQ. CDR3 amino acids: CASGQGEAFF. CDR3 in DNA: TGTGCCTCGGGACAGGGTGAAGCTTTCTTT.

The chain employs TRBV7-2 and TRBJ1-3; no clear D gene. Per germline, CDR1 SGHTA and CDR2 FQGNSA. V shed 5 bases and J shed 0 bases, with 17 bases lying between them. The length of the CDR3 is 17 residues. The CDR3 DNA reads as TGTGCCAGCAGCCGGCCCTGGAGAGATTTCTCTGGAAACACCATATATTTT. Translating it yields CASSRPWRDFSGNTIYF.

This clone came up once. The V and J genes are TRBV6-5 and TRBJ1-5; 7 nucleotides line up with TRBD1. The trim removed 11 bases at V and 7 bases at J, leaving 8 bases unmatched. The CDR3 spans 12 residues. The V gene's germline CDR1 is MNHEY and CDR2 SVGAGI. CDR3 nucleotide sequence: TGTGCCGGTAAGACAGGGCAGCAGCCCCAGCATTTT. As protein: CAGKTGQQPQHF.

J is TRBJ2-5 and V is TRBV20-1, with TRBD2 as a possible D gene (6 bases). The V end was cut by 7 bases, the J end by 4 bases, with 10 bases between. The length of the CDR3 is 11 residues. Germline assignment: CDR1 DFQATT and CDR2 SNEGSKA (reference sequence). The CDR3 region is CSVEGIETQYF. The CDR3 coding sequence is TGCAGTGTGGAGGGAATAGAGACCCAGTACTTC.

This rearrangement joins TRBV5-1 to TRBJ2-1; maybe TRBD1 (6 bases). V was trimmed by 5 bases and J by 6 bases, leaving 12 bases between them. This CDR3 has 13 amino acids. Germline CDR1 reads SGHRS; CDR2 reads YFSETQ. The chain's CDR3 is CASRTRGGNEQFF. As DNA, the CDR3 is TGCGCCAGCAGAACCAGGGGCGGCAATGAGCAGTTCTTC.

The count of this clone is one. The V gene is TRBV7-9, the J gene TRBJ2-1, with TRBD2 matching over 12 bases. The CDR3 covers 18 residues. Germline V gene data show CDR1 as SEHNR and CDR2 as FQNEAQ (reference sequence). Trimming removed 0 bases from V and 6 bases from J; junction bases left unmatched: 9. Here the CDR3 DNA reads TGTGCCAGCAGCTTAGCTGGGCTAGCGGGAGGGCCCTTCAATGAGCAGTTCTTC. Residues: CASSLAGLAGGPFNEQFF.

This chain joins TRBV28 and TRBJ1-5; weak D call: TRBD1 (5 bases). Germline V CDR1 and CDR2: MDHEN, SYDVKM. This CDR3 region has 14 residues. V was pared by 4 bases and J by 12 bases, with 19 bases between. As DNA, the CDR3 is TGTGCCAGCAGTTCCGGCCTCTTGCGGGGGGTCCAGCATTTT. Translation gives CASSSGLLRGVQHF.

This clone was observed a handful of times. This sequence joins TRBV11-2 and TRBJ1-6; 7 bases fit TRBD1. The CDR3 sequence is 12 residues long. CDR1 is SGHAT and CDR2 is FQNNGV in the germline V gene. V lost 9 bases to trimming and J lost 9 bases; unmatched junction nucleotides: 5. This chain's CDR3 is CASRDSASPLHF. CDR3 bases: TGTGCCAGTCGGGACAGCGCTTCACCCCTCCACTTT.

The rearrangement links TRBV12-5 to TRBJ2-1, with TRBD2 matching 7 bases. V trimming: 5 bases; J trimming: 3 bases; junction bases outside the gene matches: 4. Germline V gene data show CDR1 as LGHNT and CDR2 as FRNRAP. This CDR3 has 14 amino acids. The DNA for the CDR3 is TGTGCTAGTGGTGGGGGGGAATTCTACAATGAGCAGTTCTTC. It specifies CASGGGEFYNEQFF.

This clone was observed a few times. The rearrangement uses TRBV9 and TRBJ1-2, with 9 bases matching TRBD1. V lost 3 bases to trimming and J lost 9 bases; unmatched junction nucleotides: 9. This CDR3 has 14 residues. CDR1 is SGDLS and CDR2 is YYNGEE in the germline V gene. CDR3 region: CASSETGTGSRYTF. The CDR3 DNA is TGTGCCAGCAGCGAAACCGGGACAGGGAGTCGCTACACCTTC. Full variable domain (missing parts from reference TRBV9 and TRBJ1-2): DSGVTQTPKHLITATGQRVTLRCSPRSGDLSVYWYQQSLDQGLQFLIQYYNGEERAKGNILERFSAQQFPDLHSELNLSSLELGDSALYFCASSETGTGSRYTFGSGTRLTVV.

The chain is built from TRBV9 and TRBJ1-1; TRBD1 agrees at 7 bases. CDR1 and CDR2 (germline): SGDLS, YYNGEE. Trimming cost V 4 bases and J 7 bases; bases outside gene matches: 7. The CDR3 totals 13 residues. The CDR3, as DNA: TGTGCCAGCAGCCCTTGGACAGGCCGTGAAGCTTTCTTT. Translating it yields CASSPWTGREAFF.

This clone has only one observation. This chain joins TRBV10-1 and TRBJ2-7; D is perhaps TRBD2 (6 bases). Germline CDR1 reads WNHNN; CDR2 reads SYGVQD (reference sequence). V shed 8 bases and J shed 0 bases, with 11 bases lying between them. CDR3 size: 13 residues. DNA of the CDR3: TGCGCCAGCGGCGGGGTGGCCTCCTACGAGCAGTACTTC. Encoded protein: CASGGVASYEQYF.

V gene TRBV9 combines with J gene TRBJ2-3; 10 nucleotides agree with TRBD2. V lost 6 bases and J lost 2; bases outside the gene matches: 9. The CDR3 runs 16 residues. The germline gives CDR1 SGDLS, CDR2 YYNGEE. DNA for the CDR3: TGTGCCAGCACCGGGACTAGCGATACGTACACAGATACGCAGTATTTT. Residues: CASTGTSDTYTDTQYF.

The genes are TRBV28 and TRBJ2-7; D perhaps matches TRBD1 (5 bases). CDR3 length equals 15 residues. Germline V CDR1 and CDR2: MDHEN, SYDVKM. V was shortened by 5 bases and J by 0 bases, with 14 bases between the two germline ends. The CDR3 sequence: CASSTGLLSSYEQYF. The DNA for the CDR3 is TGTGCCAGCAGTACAGGTCTACTTAGCTCCTACGAGCAGTACTTC.

J is TRBJ1-5 and V is TRBV19; D is uncertain. CDR1 and CDR2 from the germline V gene are LNHDA and SQIVND (reference sequence). The CDR3 loop spans 12 amino acids. Trimming removed 6 bases at V and 12 bases at J, with 15 bases between. The CDR3 nucleotides are TGTGCCAGTAGCAACCCACCGAACTTCCAGCATTTT. Its translation is CASSNPPNFQHF.

Of note for this clone: Other nucleotide sequences in the sample specify the same CDR3. CDR3 protein: CASSYSPGNTEAFF. The CDR3 DNA sequence: TGTGCCAGCAGTTACTCCCCGGGGAACACTGAAGCTTTCTTT. The V and J genes are TRBV6-5 and TRBJ1-1; no reliable D call. This CDR3 is built from 14 residues. The V gene lost 0 bases and the J gene lost 1 base, with 6 bases spanning the gap. Germline V gene lookup returns CDR1 MNHEY and CDR2 SVGAGI.

The table lists this clone with a few counts. The chain has TRBV25-1 and TRBJ1-6; 7 bases map to TRBD1. The CDR3 sequence is 15 residues long. V trimming: 7 bases; J trimming: 5 bases; junction bases outside the gene matches: 8. CDR1 is MGHDK, CDR2 SYGVNS, per germline. CDR3 amino acids: CASTVGDRDNSPLHF. CDR3 bases: TGTGCCAGCACCGTGGGGGACAGAGATAATTCACCCCTCCACTTT. Filled out from reference TRBV25-1 and TRBJ1-6, the complete variable domain reads EADIYQTPRYLVIGTGKKITLECSQTMGHDKMYWYQQDPGMELHLIHYSYGVNSTEKGDLSSESTVSRIRTEHFPLTLESARPSHTSQYLCASTVGDRDNSPLHFGNGTRLTVT.

The chain's CDR3 is CASSEKPTGSYNSPLHF. CDR3 sequence (DNA): TGTGCCAGCAGCGAAAAACCGACAGGGTCGTATAATTCACCCCTCCACTTT. J is TRBJ1-6 and V is TRBV9; 7 nucleotides match TRBD1. The V and J ends lost 3 bases and 4 bases, in that order; junction bases with no gene match: 10. The CDR3 has 17 amino acids. In germline, CDR1 is SGDLS, CDR2 YYNGEE. Full variable domain (rest looked up from reference TRBV9 and TRBJ1-6): DSGVTQTPKHLITATGQRVTLRCSPRSGDLSVYWYQQSLDQGLQFLIQYYNGEERAKGNILERFSAQQFPDLHSELNLSSLELGDSALYFCASSEKPTGSYNSPLHFGNGTRLTVT.

The V gene is TRBV6-5, the J gene TRBJ2-7, with D possibly matching TRBD1 (6 bases). Germline V gene lookup returns CDR1 MNHEY and CDR2 SVGAGI. The CDR3 consists of 14 residues. V lost 2 bases and J 6 bases, leaving 14 bases between the germline ends. Written as DNA, the CDR3 is TGTGCCAGCAGTTACATGGGGGCGCAGGGCGAGCAGTACTTC. Translated: CASSYMGAQGEQYF.

The rearrangement uses TRBV5-8 and TRBJ1-4, with 8 positions matching TRBD1. Looked up from germline, CDR1 is SGHTS and CDR2 is YDEGEE. V shed 4 bases, J shed 0 bases, and the junction held 8 bases outside the gene matches. This CDR3 region has 17 residues. In DNA form, the CDR3 reads TGTGCCAGCAGCCCGGACAGGGTATCAACAACTAATGAAAAACTGTTTTTT. Translation gives CASSPDRVSTTNEKLFF.

This clone was counted a single time. The chain recombines TRBV4-1 with TRBJ1-1, with D maybe TRBD1 (6 bases). The CDR3 covers 15 residues. Trimming pared 3 bases from V and 2 bases from J, leaving 13 bases between. Germline values: CDR1 MGHRA, CDR2 YSYEKL. CDR3: CASSHRQDENTEAFF. CDR3 DNA sequence: TGCGCCAGCAGCCATAGACAGGACGAAAACACTGAAGCTTTCTTT.

The genes are TRBV3-1 (or the pseudogene TRBV3-2) and TRBJ1-2, with 7 positions matching TRBD1. V shed 0 bases, J shed 4 bases, and the junction held 2 bases outside the gene matches. The germline V gene has CDR1 LGHDT and CDR2 YNNKEL (reference sequence). This CDR3 is built from 14 residues. The CDR3 spells CASSQDWDSYGYTF. Written as DNA, the CDR3 is TGTGCCAGCAGCCAAGATTGGGACAGCTATGGCTACACCTTC.